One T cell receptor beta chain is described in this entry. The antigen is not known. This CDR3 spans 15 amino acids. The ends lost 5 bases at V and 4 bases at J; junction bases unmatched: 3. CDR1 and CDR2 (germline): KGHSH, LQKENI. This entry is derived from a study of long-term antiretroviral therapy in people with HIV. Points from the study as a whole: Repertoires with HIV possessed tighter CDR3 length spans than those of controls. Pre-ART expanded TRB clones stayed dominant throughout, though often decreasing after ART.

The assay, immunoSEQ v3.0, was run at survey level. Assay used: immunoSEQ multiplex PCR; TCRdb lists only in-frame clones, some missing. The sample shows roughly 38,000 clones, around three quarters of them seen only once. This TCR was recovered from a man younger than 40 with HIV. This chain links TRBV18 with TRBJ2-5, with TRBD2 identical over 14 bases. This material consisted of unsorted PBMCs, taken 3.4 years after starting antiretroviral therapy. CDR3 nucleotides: TGTGCCAGCTCATCCGGACTAGCGGGAGGAGAGACCCAGTACTTC. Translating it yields CASSSGLAGGETQYF.